A selection of T cell receptor beta chains follows, all from one sample in a study of T cell responses to AZD1222 COVID-19 vaccine. TCRdb's table, derived via immunoSEQ multiplex PCR, lists solely in-frame clones and lacks some. The sample shows 100,000 to 150,000 clones, about 86% of them seen only once. The material sequenced was peripheral blood, taken 28 days after the second AZD1222 dose. These receptors all stem from an adult who received the AZD1222 COVID-19 vaccine. The CDR3 runs from the conserved cysteine through the conserved F or W.

V: TRBV18; J: TRBJ2-5; CDR3: CASSPLTGQGETQYF
V: TRBV9; J: TRBJ2-7; CDR3: CASSVGHGDEQYF
V: TRBV19; J: TRBJ1-1; CDR3: CATIGQSNTEAFF
V: TRBV10-2; J: TRBJ2-2; CDR3: CASTNGGELFF
V: TRBV21-1; J: TRBJ2-7; CDR3: CASSKPQGEGEQYF
V: TRBV18; J: TRBJ1-4; CDR3: CASSPGQTNEKLFF
V: TRBV4-3; J: TRBJ1-2; CDR3: CASSQGARGQDGYTF
V: TRBV7-9; J: TRBJ2-5; CDR3: CASSFGLAGGPETQYF
V: TRBV10-3; J: TRBJ2-7; CDR3: CAISEDRGSEQYF
V: TRBV6-2/TRBV6-3; J: TRBJ2-7; CDR3: CASSYRTRPEQYF
V: TRBV7-9; J: TRBJ1-5; CDR3: CASSSTPTGAGQPQHF
V: TRBV7-2; J: TRBJ2-5; CDR3: CASSQPGRSYRTQYF
V: TRBV5-1; J: TRBJ1-2; CDR3: CASQSSGTAHGYTF
V: TRBV7-2; J: TRBJ2-3; CDR3: CASSPIAGSTDTQYF
V: TRBV11-2; J: TRBJ2-7; CDR3: CASRHPSGSSYEQYF
V: TRBV5-8; J: TRBJ2-2; CDR3: CASRQGPRTGELFF
V: TRBV15; J: TRBJ1-2; CDR3: CATSRDRQGRGYGYTF
V: TRBV6-5; J: TRBJ1-1; CDR3: CASKKGGPATEAFF
V: TRBV10-1; J: TRBJ2-3; CDR3: CASSDDRGPSTDTQYF
V: TRBV4-3; J: TRBJ2-6; CDR3: CASSQDSVGTGANVLTF
V: TRBV4-1; J: TRBJ1-2; CDR3: CASSARTEPPGGYTF
V: TRBV6-5; J: TRBJ1-6; CDR3: CASTPSGTGSSPLHF
V: TRBV18; J: TRBJ1-5; CDR3: CASSSLDEVNQPQHF
V: TRBV5-8; J: TRBJ2-1; CDR3: CASSFGHRNEQFF
V: TRBV4-3; J: TRBJ2-4; CDR3: CASSQETRDGFQNIQYF
V: TRBV12-1; J: TRBJ1-5; CDR3: CASSLDSYNQPQHF
V: TRBV20-1; J: TRBJ2-3; CDR3: CSYPGPDTQYF
V: TRBV29-1; J: TRBJ1-1; CDR3: CSVVAQGNTEAFF
V: TRBV29-1; J: TRBJ1-1; CDR3: CSVRGGAEENTEAFF
V: TRBV7-3; J: TRBJ2-3; CDR3: CASSSRNPGTSGDTQYF
V: TRBV13; J: TRBJ1-2; CDR3: CASSPSPGGYTF
V: TRBV9; J: TRBJ2-7; CDR3: CASSHQDRVNNEQYF
V: TRBV6-6; J: TRBJ2-7; CDR3: CASSPDRLYEQYF
V: TRBV9; J: TRBJ1-1; CDR3: CASSGQLSNTEAFF
V: TRBV27; J: TRBJ2-3; CDR3: CAVGPRTGSTDTQYF
V: TRBV30; J: TRBJ1-2; CDR3: CAWSFQGANYGYTF
V: TRBV10-3; J: TRBJ1-1; CDR3: CAISAVPSSAQAFF
V: TRBV2; J: TRBJ1-2; CDR3: CASTDLTGFDYGYTF
V: TRBV4-1; J: TRBJ2-5; CDR3: CASSLDSQETQYF
V: TRBV7-6; J: TRBJ2-1; CDR3: CASSPRTSGGSSYNEQFF
V: TRBV9; J: TRBJ2-2; CDR3: CASSPRPLAGTYTGELFF
V: TRBV2; J: TRBJ2-5; CDR3: CASSDDGRAEDPSVLQETQYF
V: TRBV7-6; J: TRBJ2-7; CDR3: CASSLGGHTSNAFSYEQYF
V: TRBV2; J: TRBJ2-7; CDR3: CASSAGLGQYF
V: TRBV5-6; J: TRBJ1-1; CDR3: CASSPPKPGTGRTEAFF
V: TRBV7-9; J: TRBJ1-1; CDR3: CASSQEGRMNTEAFF
V: TRBV19; J: TRBJ2-7; CDR3: CASSIAGTGTEQYF
V: TRBV12-3/TRBV12-4; J: TRBJ1-1; CDR3: CASSPNTVEAFF
V: TRBV19; J: TRBJ2-1; CDR3: CASSPGPGLAYNEQFF
V: TRBV6-5; J: TRBJ1-5; CDR3: CASSSRKIPPTPQHF
V: TRBV6-6; J: TRBJ1-1; CDR3: CASISRPSNTEAFF